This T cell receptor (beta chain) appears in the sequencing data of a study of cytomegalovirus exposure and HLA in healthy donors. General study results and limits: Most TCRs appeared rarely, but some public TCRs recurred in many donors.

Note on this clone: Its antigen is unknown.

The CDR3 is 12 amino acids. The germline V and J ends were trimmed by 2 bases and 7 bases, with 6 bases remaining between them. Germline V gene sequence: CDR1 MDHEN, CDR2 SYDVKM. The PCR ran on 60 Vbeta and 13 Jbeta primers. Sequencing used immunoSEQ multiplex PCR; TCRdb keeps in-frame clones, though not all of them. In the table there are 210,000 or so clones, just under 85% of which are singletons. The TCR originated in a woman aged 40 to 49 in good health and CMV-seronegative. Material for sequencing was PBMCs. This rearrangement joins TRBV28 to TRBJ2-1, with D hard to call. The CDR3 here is CASSLVRNEQFF. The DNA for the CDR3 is TGTGCCAGCAGTTTAGTCAGGAATGAGCAGTTCTTC.